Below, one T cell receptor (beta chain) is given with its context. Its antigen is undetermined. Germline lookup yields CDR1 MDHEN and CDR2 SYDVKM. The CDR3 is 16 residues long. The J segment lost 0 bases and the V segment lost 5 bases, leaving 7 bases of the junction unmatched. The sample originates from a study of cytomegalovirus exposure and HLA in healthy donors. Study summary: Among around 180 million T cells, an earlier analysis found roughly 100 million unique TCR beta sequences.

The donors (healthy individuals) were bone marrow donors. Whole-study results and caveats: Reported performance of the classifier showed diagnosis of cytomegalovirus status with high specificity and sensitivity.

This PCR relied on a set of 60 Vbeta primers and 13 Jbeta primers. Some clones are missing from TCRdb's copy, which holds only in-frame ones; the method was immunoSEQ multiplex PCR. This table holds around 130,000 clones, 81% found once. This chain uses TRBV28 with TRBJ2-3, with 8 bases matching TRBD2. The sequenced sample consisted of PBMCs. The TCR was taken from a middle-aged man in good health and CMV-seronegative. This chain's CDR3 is CASSPFGRGSTDTQYF. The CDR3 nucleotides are TGTGCCAGCAGTCCGTTCGGGAGGGGGAGCACAGATACGCAGTATTTT.